What follows is one T cell receptor beta chain and its context. The PCR made use of 60 Vbeta and 13 Jbeta primers. Sequenced by immunoSEQ multiplex PCR; TCRdb stores in-frame clones only, minus some. The sample lists fewer than 140,000 clones, around 82% occurring once. This sample is drawn from a study of cytomegalovirus exposure and HLA in healthy donors. The CDR3 length is 15 residues. Germline CDR1 reads SGHVS; CDR2 reads FNYEAQ. V was trimmed by 1 base and J by 0 bases, leaving 8 bases between them. The clonotype was recovered from a man aged 50 to 59 in good health and CMV-seronegative. The sequencing input was PBMCs. The chain couples TRBV7-6 to TRBJ2-3; D is unclear. The CDR3 sequence is CASSLGLPSTDTQYF. CDR3 nucleotides: TGTGCCAGCAGCTTAGGACTTCCTAGCACAGATACGCAGTATTTT.